What follows describes a single T cell receptor beta chain. This clonotype was seen many times. It has no known antigen specificity. Base-call qualities are not available, and no considerably larger clone is one nucleotide away. Deletion took 7 bases off V and 8 bases off J, with a span of 17 bases between the germline ends. The CDR3 covers 13 residues, taking in both the cysteine and the phenylalanine. This entry keeps only the CDR3 DNA: 39 bases, framed from base 1. Via the germline V gene, CDR1 is MNHEY and CDR2 SVGEGT. The sample comes from a study of T cells after yellow fever vaccination (dated by TCRdb to the late 2010s). Regarding the study in general: The SMART-Seq v4 Ultra Low Input RNA kit was used to prepare libraries from fractions with low cell numbers. To follow T-cell clones before and after primary and booster YFV17D yellow fever vaccination, bulk TCR alpha and beta repertoires were sequenced over time. The cohort comprised two healthy male donors, one aged 18 to 30 and one aged 30 to 40 years. Blood samples were taken at several timepoints before and after primary and secondary immunization, and bulk PBMC replicates and cell subsets were isolated. Broad study findings and their caveats: Computational filtering was required because FACS-sorted repertoires could contain abundant contaminating clonotypes from the bulk population. Because the study included only two donors, the extent to which the findings can be generalized is limited. The secondary T-cell response was weaker than the primary response but faster, peaking on day 5 instead of day 15. A small share of clonotypes occurred in both CD4 and CD8 compartments, likely arising from convergent recombination. Most clones expanded after primary vaccination were re-detected after the booster (96% of CD4 and around 88% of CD8), suggesting broad memory maintenance.

According to the study, the label for this sample's treatment or condition signals: live attenuated yellow fever vaccine strain. PBMCs were isolated from peripheral blood using a standard Ficoll-Paque protocol. Dynabeads CD4 and CD8 positive selection kits were used to isolate the CD4 and CD8 T-cell fractions. TriZol was used to extract RNA from bulk PBMCs, CD4 and CD8 fractions, and dextramer-positive and dextramer-negative fractions. TCR cDNA was made using 5'RACE template switching, a step that added a universal primer site and unique molecular identifiers. cDNA synthesis was primed from both the TCR alpha and TCR beta constant segments. Library amplification used two PCR steps, and the second PCR step added sample barcodes and sequencing adapters. Libraries were sequenced on Illumina HiSeq 2500 (2x100 bp) or NovaSeq (2x150 bp). For the original study's pipeline: MIGEC handled demultiplexing of reads and collapsing into UMI consensus sequences, while MiXCR performed V(D)J alignment. Clonotypes responding to the vaccine were identified with edgeR on replicate PBMC samples, with the criteria of FDR below 0.01 and a log2 fold change above 5 up to day 15. Each bulk clonotype received a CD4 or CD8 identity based on whether the sequenced CD4 or CD8 repertoire contained that clonotype at higher abundance. TCRdb's own reprocessing of the public reads used fastp at Q25 and MiXCR and kept productive beta chains. A single entry per CDR3 protein holds the most common genes and DNA from its merged rows. TCRdb's processing, not the study's, gives the V and J calls here. Counted in this sample were almost 70,000 distinct CDR3 sequences; 5% to 6.5% of them appeared once. Around 2.1% of the sample lies in the top ten.

This sequence uses TRBV6-2 or TRBV6-3 and TRBJ1-2; the D gene is perhaps TRBD1, from 5 matching bases. This TCR was recovered from a man aged 18 to 29 who received the YFV17D yellow fever vaccine. The sample here was CD4+ T cells sorted from PBMCs, taken less than 16 days after the first yellow fever vaccination. The CDR3 has the sequence CASTRDGPRGYTF. The DNA sequence follows: TGTGCCAGCACCAGGGACGGCCCTCGCGGCTACACCTTC.